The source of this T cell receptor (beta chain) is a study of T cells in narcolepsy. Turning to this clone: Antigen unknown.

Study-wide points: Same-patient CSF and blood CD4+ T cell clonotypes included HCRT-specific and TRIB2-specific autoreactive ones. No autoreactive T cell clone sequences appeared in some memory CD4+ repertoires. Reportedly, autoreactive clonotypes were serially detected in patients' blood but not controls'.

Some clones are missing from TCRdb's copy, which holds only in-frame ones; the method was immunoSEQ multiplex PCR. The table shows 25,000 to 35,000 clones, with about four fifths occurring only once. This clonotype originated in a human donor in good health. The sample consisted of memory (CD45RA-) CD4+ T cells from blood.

The CDR3 sequence: CASINRGNSPLHF. The CDR3, as DNA: TGTGCCAGCATTAACAGGGGAAATTCACCCCTCCACTTT. The rearrangement uses TRBV6-5 and TRBJ1-6, with TRBD1 matching 7 bases. The V and J ends lost 7 bases and 7 bases, in that order; junction bases with no gene match: 4. The CDR3 runs 13 residues. CDR1 is MNHEY and CDR2 is SVGAGI in the germline V gene.